These 26 T cell receptor beta chains share one sample of origin, sequenced in a study of regulatory T cells in long-lasting Graves disease (TCRdb year 2021). The time point label corresponds to: newly diagnosed GD, antithyroid drugs for less than 3 months. RNA was extracted from PBMCs in TRIzol for both TCR sequencing and RNA sequencing. Libraries were made using multiplex PCR. Sequencing used an Illumina HiSeq 4000. TCR beta libraries were built with iRepertoire HTBI primers and Arm-PCR amplification of CDR3 regions. Using fastp trimming at Q25 and MiXCR clonotype assembly, TCRdb reanalyzed the public sequencing data and kept in-frame beta chains. Each record represents a unique CDR3 protein, reported with the most common genes and DNA among its rows. The sample table holds hundreds of thousands of distinct CDR3 sequences, of which around 15% were seen once. The top ten clones comprise approximately 20% of the sample.

The sample also formed part of further work on T cells in Graves' hyperthyroidism and ophthalmopathy.

The specimen was peripheral blood mononuclear cells (PBMCs), collected at new diagnosis, from a patient treated with antithyroid drugs. Every receptor here comes from a young woman with Graves disease. Donor details come from another sample of the same person, matched by shared clones.

This clonotype has a handful of counts. The chain uses TRBV20-1 and TRBJ2-5, with D perhaps given as TRBD1 or TRBD2 (5 bases each). CDR1 is DFQATT, CDR2 SNEGSKA, per germline (reference sequence). The CDR3 contains 12 residues. V was trimmed by 1 base and J by 5 bases, leaving 8 bases between them. The CDR3 sequence: CSARVRGETQYF. Written as DNA, the CDR3 is TGCAGTGCTAGAGTGAGGGGTGAGACCCAGTACTTC.

The rearrangement joins TRBV20-1 to TRBJ2-1; 11 positions agree with TRBD2. V shed 0 bases, J shed 8 bases, and the junction held 6 bases outside the gene matches. This CDR3 is 15 amino acids long. The germline V gene encodes CDR1 DFQATT and CDR2 SNEGSKA (reference sequence). The CDR3 region has the DNA TGCAGTGCTAGAGATGCGCCTAGCGGGGGGTATGAGCAGTTCTTC. Protein sequence: CSARDAPSGGYEQFF.

The chain has TRBV5-1 and TRBJ1-3; 7 positions match TRBD1. Per germline, CDR1 SGHRS and CDR2 YFSETQ. The ends lost 4 bases at V and 6 bases at J; junction bases unmatched: 13. The CDR3 extends over 16 amino acids. The CDR3: CASSPRGQSPVNTIYF. The CDR3 DNA reads as TGCGCCAGCAGCCCCCGGGGACAGTCTCCCGTAAACACCATATATTTT.

This clonotype was observed a few times. This rearrangement joins TRBV12-3 or TRBV12-4 to TRBJ2-1; 12 bases map to TRBD2. The CDR3 runs to 15 residues. The V and J ends lost 1 base and 8 bases, in that order; junction bases with no gene match: 3. The CDR3 coding sequence is TGTGCCAGCAGTTTAGTGGCTAGCGGGAGGGATGAGCAGTTCTTC. It specifies CASSLVASGRDEQFF.

This clonotype was counted a few times. V is TRBV20-1 and J is TRBJ2-7, with 7 bases aligning to TRBD1. V trimming: 6 bases; J trimming: 2 bases; junction bases outside the gene matches: 4. The CDR3 contains 12 residues. Germline lookup yields CDR1 DFQATT and CDR2 SNEGSKA (reference sequence). For the CDR3, the DNA is TGCAGTGCCATCGACAGGGCCTACGAGCAGTACTTC. Protein: CSAIDRAYEQYF.

Comments on this clonotype: Relative to the germline gene, one junction end is altered; a read error may explain this. V usage is TRBV19 and J usage is TRBJ1-2, with a weak D call TRBD1 (6 bases). Germline CDR1 and CDR2: LNHDA and SQIVND (reference sequence). This CDR3 is built from 16 residues. In DNA form, the CDR3 reads TGTGCCAGTAGTATAGGGATCGGGACACCCCGCCCTGGCTGCACCTTC. As protein: CASSIGIGTPRPGCTF. Based on the CDR3 plus reference TRBV19 and TRBJ1-2, the full variable domain is DGGITQSPKYLFRKEGQNVTLSCEQNLNHDAMYWYRQDPGQGLRLIYYSQIVNDFQKGDIAEGYSVSREKKESFPLTVTSAQKNPTAFYLCASSIGIGTPRPGCTFGSGTRLTVV.

This clonotype was seen ten or more times. The chain recombines TRBV12-3 or TRBV12-4 with TRBJ1-5, with TRBD1 as a possible D gene (6 bases). The CDR3 is 16 residues long. V lost 4 bases and J 1 base, leaving 14 bases between the germline ends. The CDR3 DNA reads as TGTGCCAGCAGTTCCTCCGGGACACTGAGCAATCAGCCCCAGCATTTT. Encoded protein: CASSSSGTLSNQPQHF.

The J gene is TRBJ2-7, the V gene TRBV20-1; TRBD1 or TRBD2 may be the D gene (6 bases each). Between the trimmed V and J ends, which lost 8 bases and 0 bases, there was a span of 14 bases. This CDR3 contains 13 residues. Looked up from germline, CDR1 is DFQATT and CDR2 is SNEGSKA (reference sequence). CDR3 protein: CSQRGDLSYEQYF. The CDR3, as DNA: TGCAGTCAAAGGGGGGACCTCTCCTACGAGCAGTACTTC.

This clonotype was counted only a few times. The chain combines TRBV6-1 with TRBJ2-4, with D uncertain. V was clipped by 3 bases and J by 3 bases, with 3 bases between them. The CDR3 is 12 amino acids. Germline V lookup: CDR1 MNHNS, CDR2 SASEGT. The CDR3, as DNA: TGTGCCAGCAGTGAGCTCAAAAACATTCAGTACTTC. It yields the protein CASSELKNIQYF.

In its sample, this clonotype was seen many times. The chain has TRBV27 and TRBJ2-1; TRBD2 aligns across 13 bases. The CDR3 contains 20 residues. Germline V gene data show CDR1 as MNHEY and CDR2 as SMNVEV (reference sequence). Trimming at V came to 6 bases and at J to 9 bases, leaving 23 bases not matched to a gene. The DNA of the CDR3 is TGTGCCAGCAGCCCACCGGGCAGGGGACTAGCGGGACCTATTCTTGGTGAGCAGTTCTTC. Protein: CASSPPGRGLAGPILGEQFF.

A remark on this clonotype: Since a much larger clone is just one base distant, this may be a read error. The chain joins TRBV20-1 to TRBJ2-2; the D gene is possibly TRBD2 (5 bases). The CDR3 covers 13 residues. The V gene's germline CDR1 is DFQATT and CDR2 SNEGSKA (reference sequence). CDR3 protein: CSAHNPNTGVLFF. The CDR3 DNA sequence: TGCAGTGCTCATAATCCGAACACCGGGGTGCTGTTTTTT.

CDR3 bases: TGCAGTGCTAGTGACCGGGACATCTGGGGCTACACCTTC. Translated, it gives CSASDRDIWGYTF. The J gene is TRBJ1-2, the V gene TRBV20-1, with a tentative D call TRBD1 (6 bases). V dropped 3 bases and J dropped 8 bases, with 16 bases sitting between them. This CDR3 comprises 13 residues. Per the germline V gene, CDR1 is DFQATT and CDR2 is SNEGSKA (reference sequence).

This clonotype was observed many times. The CDR3 coding sequence is TGTGCCAGCAGCCGATCCGGGACTAGCGGGAGGTGGAGGACAGATACGCAGTATTTT. Translating gives CASSRSGTSGRWRTDTQYF. The gene calls are TRBV7-8 and TRBJ2-3, with 15 bases matching TRBD2. CDR1 and CDR2 (germline): SGHVS, FQNEAQ. The CDR3 consists of 19 residues. With V trimmed by 5 bases and J by 3 bases, 12 bases remained unmatched.

This clonotype came up many times. The chain recombines TRBV12-3 or TRBV12-4 with TRBJ1-2, with D unresolved. The CDR3 is 12 residues long. V was shortened by 2 bases and J by 1 base, with 2 bases between the two germline ends. This CDR3 reads CASSLSNYGYTF. The CDR3, as DNA: TGTGCCAGCAGTTTAAGTAACTATGGCTACACCTTC.

The V gene is TRBV19, the J gene TRBJ1-5, with TRBD1 as a possible D gene (6 bases). The length of the CDR3 is 15 residues. CDR1 is LNHDA, CDR2 SQIVND, per germline (reference sequence). V lost 3 bases and J lost 1, with 10 bases in between. CDR3 sequence (DNA): TGTGCCAGTAGTATTTGGGGGGGCAGCAATCAGCCCCAGCATTTT. Translating it yields CASSIWGGSNQPQHF.

The CDR3 DNA reads TGTGCCACCAGTGACCCGGGGGTAACCCAAGATACGCAGTATTTT. As protein: CATSDPGVTQDTQYF. The V gene is TRBV24-1, the J gene TRBJ2-3; a weak D match, TRBD2 (6 bases). The CDR3 runs to 15 residues. Trimming took off 4 bases at V and 5 bases at J, with 15 bases between the two ends. Germline V gene lookup returns CDR1 KGHDR and CDR2 SFDVKD.

In its sample, this clonotype was seen many times. The chain recombines TRBV12-3 or TRBV12-4 with TRBJ1-5; D is unresolved. V was pared by 8 bases and J by 4 bases, with 9 bases between. The CDR3 covers 12 residues. In DNA form, the CDR3 reads TGTGCCAGCCACAAGACGAATCAGCCCCAGCATTTT. Translating gives CASHKTNQPQHF.

This clonotype occurred a few times. This chain links TRBV20-1 with TRBJ1-1; possible D gene TRBD1, 6 bases. Germline-derived CDR1 and CDR2 are DFQATT and SNEGSKA (reference sequence). The CDR3 has 14 amino acids. Trimming took off 0 bases at V and 2 bases at J, with 10 bases between the two ends. The CDR3 here is CSARDRGQNTEAFF. The DNA for the CDR3 is TGCAGTGCTAGAGACCGGGGACAAAACACTGAAGCTTTCTTT.

CDR3 amino acids: CASSLAGADAKYTF. The CDR3 DNA follows: TGCGCCAGCAGCTTGGCCGGGGCCGATGCCAAGTACACCTTC. The genes are TRBV5-1 and TRBJ1-2, with D perhaps matching TRBD1 (5 bases). Per germline, CDR1 SGHRS and CDR2 YFSETQ. The CDR3 is 14 residues long. The V and J ends lost 0 bases and 11 bases respectively, with 17 bases between them.

The CDR3: CASSESVGVGELFF. CDR3 coding DNA: TGCGCCAGCAGTGAGTCAGTGGGGGTCGGGGAGCTGTTTTTT. This sequence joins TRBV10-2 and TRBJ2-2; D is possibly TRBD1 or TRBD2 (5 bases each). This CDR3 has 14 residues. Germline values: CDR1 WSHSY, CDR2 SAAADI. Trimming cost V 0 bases and J 7 bases, with 9 bases left between them.

The sample holds many counts of this clonotype. This chain uses TRBV28 with TRBJ1-5; D is undetermined. The CDR3 is 14 amino acids. Trimming took off 8 bases at V and 4 bases at J, with 15 bases between the two ends. Per the germline V gene, CDR1 is MDHEN and CDR2 is SYDVKM. This CDR3 is CASVRWVGNQPQHF. The CDR3 region has the DNA TGTGCCAGCGTGCGTTGGGTGGGAAATCAGCCCCAGCATTTT.

This clonotype showed up many times. The V call is TRBV28, the J call TRBJ1-6; 7 bases are a match to TRBD1. CDR1 and CDR2 from the germline V gene are MDHEN and SYDVKM. CDR3 size: 16 residues. With 0 bases clipped from V and 17 bases from J, the junction kept 16 bases outside the gene matches. For the CDR3, the DNA is TGTGCCAGCAGTTTATGGCGGACAGGACTTATGTTTATGGTCCACTTT. As protein: CASSLWRTGLMFMVHF.

Many counts were recorded for this clonotype. The chain uses TRBV6-2 or TRBV6-3 and TRBJ2-3; D gene ambiguous. The germline V gene encodes CDR1 MNHEY and CDR2 SVGEGT. CDR3 length: 14 residues. V was clipped by 8 bases and J by 1 base, with 13 bases between them. Here the CDR3 reads CASSSGLGTDTQYF. In DNA, the CDR3 is TGTGCCAGCTCCTCGGGTCTTGGCACAGATACGCAGTATTTT.

This clonotype was seen only a few times. The chain links TRBV29-1 to TRBJ1-3, with D possibly being TRBD1 (6 bases). CDR1 and CDR2 from the germline V gene are SQVTM and ANQGSEA. The CDR3 is 12 amino acids. Trimming stripped 7 bases from V and 3 bases from J, with 10 bases between. CDR3 loop: CSAWDIGNTIYF. DNA for the CDR3: TGCAGCGCCTGGGACATTGGAAACACCATATATTTT.

This sequence joins TRBV18 and TRBJ2-7; 8 bases are shared with TRBD1. The junction had 7 bases not matched to a gene; V was cut back by 3 bases and J by 0 bases. Germline CDR1 is KGHSH and CDR2 is LQKENI. This CDR3 is built from 16 residues. CDR3 sequence (DNA): TGTGCCAGCTCACCCCCCGTCGGACAGGGCTCCTACGAGCAGTACTTC. Translating it yields CASSPPVGQGSYEQYF.

This clonotype was seen ten or more times. J is TRBJ1-5 and V is TRBV28; D is undetermined. Trimming shortened V by 5 bases and J by 9 bases, and 14 bases separated the two germline ends. CDR1 and CDR2 (germline): MDHEN, SYDVKM. This CDR3 has 13 residues. CDR3 nucleotides: TGTGCCAGCAGTCCGGGCCTTCAGCTGCCCCAGCATTTT. It specifies CASSPGLQLPQHF.